This T cell receptor (beta chain) was recorded in a study of T cell changes during pregnancy in multiple sclerosis. Here immunoSEQ multiplex PCR was the method, and the copy in TCRdb shows in-frame clones only, minus some. Of around 69,000 clones in the sample, about 92% were seen once. The CDR3 spans 14 residues. CDR1 and CDR2 from the germline V gene are LNHDA and SQIVND (reference sequence). Unmatched junction bases numbered 0, after V lost 1 base and J lost 4 bases. This material consisted of peripheral blood, taken in the first trimester of pregnancy. This clonotype was obtained from a female donor with multiple sclerosis, enrolled in a pregnancy study. This chain uses TRBV19 with TRBJ2-1, with TRBD2 identical over 8 bases. This chain's CDR3 is CASSIVAGYNEQFF. The DNA for the CDR3 is TGTGCCAGTAGTATAGTAGCGGGATACAATGAGCAGTTCTTC. Full variable domain (rest looked up from reference TRBV19 and TRBJ2-1): DGGITQSPKYLFRKEGQNVTLSCEQNLNHDAMYWYRQDPGQGLRLIYYSQIVNDFQKGDIAEGYSVSREKKESFPLTVTSAQKNPTAFYLCASSIVAGYNEQFFGPGTRLTVL.